The clone carrying this T cell receptor beta chain was observed a few times. Its target is unknown. This entry comes from a study of T-cell memory formation after mild COVID-19. General study results and limits: A balance of CD4 and CD8 characterized clones contracting day 15 to 85, whereas later expanders leaned CD4+.

One entry per CDR3 protein, called by TCRdb with MiXCR from the 5' RACE reads. The data hold 100,000 to 150,000 distinct CDR3 sequences, with approximately 5.9% observed a single time. The CDR3 consists of 14 residues. The V gene end was trimmed by 5 bases and the J gene end by 6 bases; junction bases not matched to a gene: 5. CDR1 is SEHNR, CDR2 FQNEAQ, per germline (reference sequence). The sequencing sample was made of PBMCs or a T cell subset sorted from them (not recorded which). V usage is TRBV7-9 and J usage is TRBJ2-3, with 10 bases matching TRBD1. This TCR was sampled from an adult woman who had mild COVID-19 (a few samples of this study predate the infection). Cell type and time point are not known. CDR3 region: CASSPGTGADTQYF. DNA for the CDR3: TGTGCCAGCAGCCCAGGGACAGGGGCCGATACGCAGTATTTT.